The clone carrying this T cell receptor beta chain was observed a handful of times. What it binds is unknown. The entry originates in a study of metastatic and nonmetastatic thyroid tumors. Study details: Thyroid patients, malignant and benign, had repertoires compared across blood and tumor or nodule tissue.

Whole-study results and caveats: Benign nodules reportedly had significantly lower TCR beta diversity than malignant thyroid tumors in blood and tumor.

The entire patient cohort was treatment-naive prior to thyroid surgery. MiXCR was used by TCRdb to re-call the PCR reads. Among 50,000 or so clones, roughly 18% were seen once, and the ten largest hold 2.5% to 3%. This CDR3 region has 14 residues. The ends were cut back, 2 bases at V and 2 bases at J, with 8 bases in the middle. Germline assignment: CDR1 MNHEY and CDR2 SVGEGT. Sample: blood. The rearrangement uses TRBV6-2 or TRBV6-3 and TRBJ2-3; no clear D. This receptor was taken from a female donor with papillary thyroid cancer or a benign thyroid nodule (not recorded which). Some clones in this sample may be carry-over from other donors' samples. In nucleotides, the CDR3 is TGTGCCAGCAGTTACCTCGGACCCACAGATACGCAGTATTTT. Protein sequence: CASSYLGPTDTQYF.